A selection of T cell receptor beta chains follows, all from one sample in a study of blood T cell repertoires in COVID-19. The data were produced by immunoSEQ multiplex PCR, yet TCRdb's version contains in-frame clones alone and is incomplete. The sample lists 95,000 to 120,000 clones, over 65% seen once, with 1.8% in the top ten. The sequenced sample consisted of peripheral blood. These receptors were collected from a woman aged 40-49 years with acute or convalescent COVID-19. The CDR3 runs from the conserved cysteine through the conserved F or W. D genes are given only for firm matches. The size field is filled for only some rows; it gives once, few, many or a size class.

>NA|TRBJ1-2|NA|TRBV7-2
TGTGCCAGCAGCTCGACACCAGGGAACTATGGCTACACCTTC
CASSSTPGNYGYTF
>TRBD1|TRBJ1-1|NA|TRBV29-1
TGCAGCGTCTCCAGGGGGCGAGATACTGAAGCTTTCTTT
CSVSRGRDTEAFF
>NA|TRBJ1-1|NA|TRBV5-1
TGCGCCAGCAGCTTGACAGGGACCCCTGAAGCTTTCTTT
CASSLTGTPEAFF
>NA|TRBJ2-3|NA|TRBV9
TGTGCCAGCAGCGTAGACAACACAGATACGCAGTATTTT
CASSVDNTDTQYF
>TRBD1|TRBJ2-2|few|TRBV7-2
TGTGCCAGCAGCCCTTGGACAGGGGTGAACACCGGGGAGCTGTTTTTT
CASSPWTGVNTGELFF
>TRBD1|TRBJ2-3|NA|TRBV6-6
TGTGCCAGCAGCCCCCGAGGGGGCAGTGGAGATACGCAGTATTTT
CASSPRGGSGDTQYF
>TRBD2|TRBJ2-7|few|TRBV2
TGTGCCAGCAGCCCCGGGACTAGCGGCTACGAGCAGTACTTC
CASSPGTSGYEQYF
>NA|TRBJ2-7|once|TRBV7-2
TGTGCCAGCGGGTTGGGGACATCCTACGAGCAGTACTTC
CASGLGTSYEQYF
>NA|TRBJ2-1|NA|TRBV30
TGTGCCTGGGACGATGGTCCGGTCAATGAGCAGTTCTTC
CAWDDGPVNEQFF
>TRBD1|TRBJ1-2|few|TRBV11-2
TGTGCCAGCAGCTTAGACCAACCGGGACAGGGTAGATTTAGCACCTTC
CASSLDQPGQGRFSTF
>TRBD2|TRBJ2-5|once|TRBV19
TGTGCCAGTAGTCGGACTAGCGGGGGGCAAGAGACCCAGTACTTC
CASSRTSGGQETQYF
>TRBD2|TRBJ2-1|NA|TRBV7-9
TGTGCCAGCAGCTTTTTAGCGGGTGTTCACAATGAGCAGTTCTTC
CASSFLAGVHNEQFF
>TRBD1|TRBJ2-2|NA|TRBV5-1
TGCGCCAGCAGTGGACAGGGAAACACCGGGGAGCTGTTTTTT
CASSGQGNTGELFF